This TCR beta chain was identified in a study of blood T cell repertoires in COVID-19. In the study overall: The origin of the acute and convalescent COVID-19 samples was the United States, Italy and Spain.

The CDR3 extends over 16 amino acids. Trimming removed 4 bases from V and 0 bases from J, with 15 bases in between. CDR1 is SNHLY and CDR2 is FYNNEI in the germline V gene. Participants' reported clinical history set cohort assignment. Symptom resolution, clearance, or two negative PCRs marked the recovered donors of Cohort 3. Per the original methods: Amplifying reference gene primers gave estimates of nucleated cell counts. The repertoire was sequenced with immunoSEQ multiplex PCR; TCRdb's copy has only in-frame clones and lacks some. The D gene and trimming were derived from the DNA, and the V and J assignments and clone size from that table. The table lists over 250,000 clones, around nine tenths of them singletons.

The chain links TRBV2 to TRBJ1-1; D unresolved. This receptor was identified in a woman aged 18-35 years who had recovered from COVID-19. The sequenced sample was PBMCs or T cells enriched from blood (not recorded which). CDR3 protein: CASSVKRDSMNTEAFF. CDR3 sequence (DNA): TGTGCCAGCAGTGTCAAGAGAGACTCCATGAACACTGAAGCTTTCTTT.